These T cell receptor beta chains were read from a single sample in a study of cytomegalovirus exposure and HLA in healthy donors. Clones were sequenced by immunoSEQ multiplex PCR, and TCRdb holds only the in-frame ones, with some missing. Among 200,000 to 250,000 clones listed, around 86% were seen once. The source material was PBMCs. Receptor source: a woman in her 40s in good health and CMV-seronegative. The CDR3 runs from the conserved cysteine through the conserved F or W. A D gene is named only where the DNA matches it firmly. A clone size is listed for some rows: how often the clone was seen (once, few, many), or a class if it is expanded.

V	size	D	J	CDR3	DNA
TRBV27	NA	TRBD1	TRBJ1-5	CASRQTSQGAYQPQHF	TGTGCCAGCAGGCAAACCAGCCAGGGGGCCTATCAGCCCCAGCATTTT
TRBV10-3	NA	TRBD2	TRBJ2-1	CAIRETSGGGEQFF	TGTGCCATCAGAGAGACTAGCGGGGGTGGTGAGCAGTTCTTC
TRBV5-6	NA	NA	TRBJ1-1	CASSSNTEAFF	TGTGCCAGCAGCTCAAACACTGAAGCTTTCTTT
TRBV12-5	NA	TRBD2	TRBJ2-7	CASRTSGAYEQYF	TGTGCTAGCCGGACTAGCGGAGCCTACGAGCAGTACTTC
TRBV19	NA	NA	TRBJ2-1	CASSITDEQFF	TGTGCCAGTAGTATAACTGATGAGCAGTTCTTC
TRBV6-5	NA	NA	TRBJ2-3	CASSGPSTDTQYF	TGTGCCAGCAGTGGCCCGAGCACAGATACGCAGTATTTT
TRBV7-9	NA	NA	TRBJ1-1	CASSRSLNTEAFF	TGTGCCAGCAGTCGGAGCCTGAACACTGAAGCTTTCTTT
TRBV19	NA	NA	TRBJ2-5	CASSIRRGETQYF	TGTGCCAGTAGTATACGGAGGGGAGAGACCCAGTACTTC
TRBV29-1	NA	TRBD1	TRBJ2-1	CSVGQGAYGTYDNEQFF	TGCAGCGTTGGACAGGGGGCGTACGGGACGTATGACAATGAGCAGTTCTTC
TRBV6-4	once	TRBD1	TRBJ2-5	CASSPGGSSETQYF	TGTGCCAGCAGTCCAGGGGGCAGTTCGGAGACCCAGTACTTC
TRBV11-3	few	TRBD2	TRBJ2-2	CASSFSGSGTGELFF	TGTGCCAGCAGCTTTAGCGGGAGCGGGACCGGGGAGCTGTTTTTT
TRBV30	NA	NA	TRBJ1-1	CAWRRGQEAFF	TGTGCCTGGAGACGCGGGCAAGAAGCTTTCTTT
TRBV28	once	NA	TRBJ1-5	CASSFSVNQPQHF	TGTGCCAGCAGTTTTTCTGTCAATCAGCCCCAGCATTTT
TRBV7-8	NA	NA	TRBJ1-2	CASSPRFTVGYTF	TGTGCCAGCAGCCCGCGCTTCACGGTTGGCTACACCTTC
TRBV5-4	few	TRBD2	TRBJ2-5	CASSQGSGRNSETQYF	TGTGCCAGCAGCCAGGGTAGCGGGAGGAATTCAGAGACCCAGTACTTC
TRBV19	NA	TRBD1	TRBJ2-2	CASFAKGAWTGELFF	TGTGCCAGTTTTGCGAAGGGGGCCTGGACCGGGGAGCTGTTTTTT
TRBV5-1	NA	TRBD1	TRBJ1-1	CASSLEGRLKLLNRGWNSEAFF	TGCGCCAGCAGCTTGGAAGGAAGACTTAAACTACTGAACAGGGGCTGGAACTCCGAAGCTTTCTTT
TRBV6-6	few	NA	TRBJ1-2	CASSNTAQYYGYTF	TGTGCCAGCAGCAACACGGCACAGTACTATGGCTACACCTTC
TRBV19	NA	NA	TRBJ1-2	CASSHHGQGHYGYTF	TGTGCCAGTAGCCATCATGGGCAGGGGCACTATGGCTACACCTTC
TRBV7-3	NA	NA	TRBJ2-7	CASSLVCSGDEQYF	TGTGCCAGCAGCTTAGTGTGTTCAGGGGACGAGCAGTACTTC
TRBV7-9	NA	TRBD1	TRBJ2-7	CASGRDRGLRYEQYF	TGTGCCAGCGGACGGGACAGGGGGCTCAGGTACGAGCAGTACTTC
TRBV6-5	once	NA	TRBJ2-7	CASRNQGGSYEQYF	TGTGCCAGCAGGAATCAGGGGGGCTCCTACGAGCAGTACTTC
TRBV5-1	NA	TRBD2	TRBJ2-3	CASSLVGTSGSTDTQYF	TGCGCCAGCAGCTTGGTAGGGACTAGCGGAAGCACAGATACGCAGTATTTT